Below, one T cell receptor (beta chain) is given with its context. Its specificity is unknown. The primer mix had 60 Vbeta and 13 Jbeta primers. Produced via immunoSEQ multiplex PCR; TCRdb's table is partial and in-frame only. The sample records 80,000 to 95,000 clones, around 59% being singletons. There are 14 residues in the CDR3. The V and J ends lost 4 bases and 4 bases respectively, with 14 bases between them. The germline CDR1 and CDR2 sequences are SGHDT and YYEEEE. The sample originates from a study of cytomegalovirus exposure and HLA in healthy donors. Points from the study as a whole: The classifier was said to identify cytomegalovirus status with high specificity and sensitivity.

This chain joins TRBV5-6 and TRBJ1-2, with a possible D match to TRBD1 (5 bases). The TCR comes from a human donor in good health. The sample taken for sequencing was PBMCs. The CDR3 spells CASSPDLGGYGYTF. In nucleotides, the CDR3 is TGTGCCAGCAGCCCGGACTTGGGGGGCTATGGCTACACCTTC.